A single sample gave rise to the 11 T cell receptor beta chains below, sequenced in a study of T cell clonality in common variable immunodeficiency. Study results and limitations: Reportedly, TCR beta sequences from common variable immunodeficiency showed fewer deletions and N-nucleotide insertions.

Their specific antigens are unknown. Here immunoSEQ multiplex PCR was the method, and the copy in TCRdb shows in-frame clones only, minus some. The sample was found to contain fewer than 8,000 clones, and every one recurs. Sequencing was done on a sample of peripheral blood mononuclear cells. Receptors were obtained from a human donor with common variable immunodeficiency.

This clone was picked up a small number of times. Coverage ceases 3 residues before the CDR3 finishes, and the germline J gene fills in the end. The chain employs TRBV30 and TRBJ1-1, with D uncertain. The CDR3 covers 12 residues. Germline V gives CDR1 GTSNPN, CDR2 SVGIG (reference sequence). With 3 bases removed from V and 4 bases from J, the gap between germline ends came to 9 bases. CDR3 DNA, as far as it was read: TGTGCCTGGAGCTTACTCCCCACTGAA. Its protein is CAWSLLPTE. The full CDR3 protein reads CAWSLLPTEAFF.

In its sample, this clone is medium-sized. CDR3 residues: CASSYEKREHEQYF. CDR3 DNA (partial): TGTGCCAGTAGCTACGAAAAGCGGGAGCACGAG. The chain has TRBV19 and TRBJ2-7, with 8 bases lining up with TRBD2. The read finishes 3 residues shy of the CDR3 end, and the germline J gene is used to complete it. This CDR3 comprises 14 residues. The J segment lost 5 bases and the V segment lost 6 bases, leaving 9 bases of the junction unmatched. Germline CDR1 and CDR2: LNHDA and SQIVND (reference sequence).

By its share, this clone is medium-sized. The read is 3 residues too short to cover the CDR3 end, so that end is filled in from the germline J gene. This chain uses TRBV28 with TRBJ1-1; D gene ambiguous. Per the germline V gene, CDR1 is MDHEN and CDR2 is SYDVKM. The CDR3 is 13 residues long. With 0 bases removed from V and 5 bases from J, the gap between germline ends came to 7 bases. The DNA read from the CDR3 is TGTGCCAGCAGTTTATGGGTCGGGACTGAA. Residues: CASSLWVGTE. The whole CDR3 sequence is CASSLWVGTEAFF.

Turning to this clone: The read ends 3 residues before the CDR3 terminus; that terminus is restored from the germline J gene. The chain carries TRBV19 and TRBJ2-3, with 12 bases aligning to TRBD2. The length of the CDR3 is 16 residues. Germline lookup yields CDR1 LNHDA and CDR2 SQIVND (reference sequence). After removal of 3 bases from V and 7 bases from J, the junction contained 8 bases not matched to a gene. The CDR3 protein is CASSIQASGRAYTQYF. The sequenced CDR3 bases are TGTGCCAGTAGTATCCAGGCTAGCGGGAGGGCGTATACG.

A remark on this clone: The read comes to an end 3 residues before the CDR3 does, leaving the germline J gene to fill in the end. The chain links TRBV7-6 to TRBJ2-1; 10 bases are shared with TRBD2. The CDR3 totals 16 residues. Germline V CDR1 and CDR2: SGHVS, FNYEAQ. The V gene end was trimmed by 6 bases and the J gene end by 7 bases; junction bases not matched to a gene: 12. CDR3 protein: CASRLGLAGVDNEQFF. Partial CDR3 DNA: TGTGCCAGCAGGTTGGGGCTAGCGGGAGTGGATAATGAG.

By share, this clone ranks as medium-sized (0.01 to 0.1%). The read ends 3 residues before the CDR3 terminus; that terminus is restored from the germline J gene. The V gene is TRBV15, the J gene TRBJ2-3; 9 positions match TRBD2. CDR1 and CDR2 from the germline V gene are LNHNV and YYDKDF (reference sequence). The CDR3 runs 14 residues. The sequenced CDR3 bases are TGTGCCACCAGCAGAGATCTTAGCGGGAGCGCG. It specifies CATSRDLSGSA. The entire CDR3 protein is CATSRDLSGSAQYF.

Concerning this clone itself: The read finishes 3 residues shy of the CDR3 end, and the germline J gene is used to complete it. The chain has TRBV19 and TRBJ1-1; 8 nucleotides align to TRBD1. Germline V lookup: CDR1 LNHDA, CDR2 SQIVND (reference sequence). The CDR3 totals 15 residues. V was clipped by 5 bases and J by 0 bases; unmatched bases: 5. The sequenced part of the CDR3 DNA is TGTGCCAGTAGTGAGACGGACAGGGTGAACACTGAA. Translation: CASSETDRVNTE. The complete CDR3 sequence is CASSETDRVNTEAFF. The full variable domain, in which reference TRBV19 and TRBJ1-1 provide the parts outside the CDR3, is DGGITQSPKYLFRKEGQNVTLSCEQNLNHDAMYWYRQDPGQGLRLIYYSQIVNDFQKGDIAEGYSVSREKKESFPLTVTSAQKNPTAFYLCASSETDRVNTEAFFGQGTRLTVV.

This clone was seen ten or more times. The read gets to within 3 residues of the CDR3 end, and the germline J gene fills in the rest. The V call is TRBV27, the J call TRBJ2-7; the match to TRBD2 covers 7 bases. The germline gives CDR1 MNHEY, CDR2 SMNVEV (reference sequence). The V segment lost 6 bases and the J segment 0 bases; nucleotides outside the gene matches: 8. There are 15 residues in the CDR3. The DNA read from the CDR3 is TGTGCCAGCAGGCCGTCTGGGGGGGTCTCCTACGAG. Translating it yields CASRPSGGVSYE. The full CDR3 sequence reads CASRPSGGVSYEQYF.

This clone counts as medium-sized. The observed sequence ends 3 residues before the CDR3 terminus, with the missing tail filled in from the germline J gene. The chain links TRBV20-1 to TRBJ2-1; D perhaps matches TRBD1 (5 bases). Per germline, CDR1 DFQATT and CDR2 SNEGSKA (reference sequence). The CDR3 covers 16 residues. Trimming took off 6 bases at V and 0 bases at J, with 18 bases between the two ends. CDR3 sequence: CSATENGASSYNEQFF. The CDR3 bases that were read are TGCAGTGCCACCGAGAATGGGGCGAGCTCCTACAATGAG.

This clone has a count of ten or more. The read halts 3 residues ahead of the CDR3 end, with the missing end drawn from the germline J gene. The chain couples TRBV6-2 or TRBV6-3 to TRBJ2-1; 7 bases align to TRBD1. The V and J ends lost 6 bases and 6 bases, in that order; junction bases with no gene match: 5. The CDR3 covers 13 residues. The germline V gene has CDR1 MNHEY and CDR2 SVGEGT. The sequenced part of the CDR3 DNA is TGTGCCAGCAGAGAGGGGGCGTCCAATGAG. It translates to CASREGASNE. In full, the CDR3 reads CASREGASNEQFF.

Regarding this clone: The read terminates 3 residues before the CDR3 end, so the remaining end is supplied by the germline J gene. J is TRBJ2-3 and V is TRBV18, with 10 bases identical to TRBD2. V was clipped by 5 bases and J by 5 bases; unmatched bases: 10. Germline V gene data show CDR1 as KGHSH and CDR2 as LQKENI. The CDR3 sequence is 16 residues long. CDR3 DNA, as far as it was read: TGTGCCAGCTCATCATTGAATCGACTAGCGGGAGATACG. It is translated as CASSSLNRLAGDT. From start to end, the CDR3 is CASSSLNRLAGDTQYF.